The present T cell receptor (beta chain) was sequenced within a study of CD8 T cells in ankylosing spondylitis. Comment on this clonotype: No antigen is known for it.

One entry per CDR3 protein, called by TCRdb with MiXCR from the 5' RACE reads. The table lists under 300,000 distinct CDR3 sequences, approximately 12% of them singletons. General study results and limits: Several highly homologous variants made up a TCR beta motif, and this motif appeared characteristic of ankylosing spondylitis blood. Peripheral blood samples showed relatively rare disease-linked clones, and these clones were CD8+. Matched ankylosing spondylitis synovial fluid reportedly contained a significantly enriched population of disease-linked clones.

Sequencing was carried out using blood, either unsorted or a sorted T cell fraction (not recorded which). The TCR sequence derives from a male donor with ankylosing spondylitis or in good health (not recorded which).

The CDR3 region is CASISPGSGSYEQYF. The CDR3 coding sequence is TGTGCCAGCATTTCTCCGGGATCAGGATCCTACGAGCAGTACTTC. The J gene is TRBJ2-7, the V gene TRBV2; a weak D match, TRBD2 (5 bases). Germline V gene sequence: CDR1 SNHLY, CDR2 FYNNEI. The CDR3 is 15 amino acids. The germline V and J ends were trimmed by 7 bases and 1 base, with 17 bases remaining between them.